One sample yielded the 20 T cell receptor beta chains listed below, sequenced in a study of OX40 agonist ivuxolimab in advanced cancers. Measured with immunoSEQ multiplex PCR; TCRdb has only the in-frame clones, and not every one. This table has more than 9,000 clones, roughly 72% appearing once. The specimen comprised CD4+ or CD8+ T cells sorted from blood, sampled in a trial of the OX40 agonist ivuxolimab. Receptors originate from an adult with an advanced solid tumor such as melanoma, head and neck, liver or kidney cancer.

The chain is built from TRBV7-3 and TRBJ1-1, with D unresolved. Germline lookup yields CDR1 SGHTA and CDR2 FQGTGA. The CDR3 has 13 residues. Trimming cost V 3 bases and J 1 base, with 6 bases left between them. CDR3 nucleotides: TGTGCCAGCAGCTTCGATGGGAACACTGAAGCTTTCTTT. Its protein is CASSFDGNTEAFF.

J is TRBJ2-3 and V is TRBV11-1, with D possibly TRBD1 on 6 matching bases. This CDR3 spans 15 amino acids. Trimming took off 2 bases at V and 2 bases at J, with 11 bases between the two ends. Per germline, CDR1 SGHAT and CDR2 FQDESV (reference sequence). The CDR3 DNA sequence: TGTGCCAGCAGCTTACTGGGGGCTTTCACAGATACGCAGTATTTT. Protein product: CASSLLGAFTDTQYF.

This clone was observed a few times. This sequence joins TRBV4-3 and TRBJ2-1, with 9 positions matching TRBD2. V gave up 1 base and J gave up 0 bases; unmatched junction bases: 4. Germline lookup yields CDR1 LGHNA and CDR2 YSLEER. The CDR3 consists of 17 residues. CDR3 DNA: TGCGCCAGCAGCCAAGTAGCGGGAGTCCTCTCCTACAATGAGCAGTTCTTC. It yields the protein CASSQVAGVLSYNEQFF.

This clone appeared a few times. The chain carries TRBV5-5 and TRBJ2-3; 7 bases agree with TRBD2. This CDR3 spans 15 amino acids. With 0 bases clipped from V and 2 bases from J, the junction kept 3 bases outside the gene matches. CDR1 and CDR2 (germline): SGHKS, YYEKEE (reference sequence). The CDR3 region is CASSLAAGDTDTQYF. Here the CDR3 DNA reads TGTGCCAGCAGCTTGGCGGCGGGGGACACAGATACGCAGTATTTT.

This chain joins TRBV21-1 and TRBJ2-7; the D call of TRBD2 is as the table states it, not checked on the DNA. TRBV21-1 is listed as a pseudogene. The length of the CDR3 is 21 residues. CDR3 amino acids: CASSKGAGLAGGPASSYEQYF. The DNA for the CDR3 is TGTGCCAGCAGCAAAGGGGCCGGACTAGCGGGAGGGCCTGCCAGCTCCTACGAGCAGTACTTC.

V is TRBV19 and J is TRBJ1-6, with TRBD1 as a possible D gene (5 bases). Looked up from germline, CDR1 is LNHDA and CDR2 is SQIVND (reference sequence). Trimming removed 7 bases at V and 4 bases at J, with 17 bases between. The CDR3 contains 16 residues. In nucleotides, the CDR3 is TGTGCCAGTACCTCCCGCGAGGGGCCGTATAATTCACCCCTCCACTTT. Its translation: CASTSREGPYNSPLHF.

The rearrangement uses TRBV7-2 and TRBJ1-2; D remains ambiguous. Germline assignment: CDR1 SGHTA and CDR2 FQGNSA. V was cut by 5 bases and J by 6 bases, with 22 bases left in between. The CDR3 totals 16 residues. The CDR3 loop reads CASSHESAPGVNGYTF. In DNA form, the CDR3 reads TGTGCCAGCAGCCACGAATCAGCCCCCGGCGTCAATGGCTACACCTTC. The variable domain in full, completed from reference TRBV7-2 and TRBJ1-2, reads GAGVSQSPSNKVTEKGKDVELRCDPISGHTALYWYRQSLGQGLEFLIYFQGNSAPDKSGLPSDRFSAERTGGSVSTLTIQRTQQEDSAVYLCASSHESAPGVNGYTFGSGTRLTVV.

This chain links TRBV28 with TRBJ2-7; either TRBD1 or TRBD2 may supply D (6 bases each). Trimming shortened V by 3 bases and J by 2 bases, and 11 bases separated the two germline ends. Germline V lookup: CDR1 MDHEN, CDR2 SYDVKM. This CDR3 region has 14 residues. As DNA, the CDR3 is TGTGCCAGCAGTTTTAGGGGGGATACCTACGAGCAGTACTTC. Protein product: CASSFRGDTYEQYF.

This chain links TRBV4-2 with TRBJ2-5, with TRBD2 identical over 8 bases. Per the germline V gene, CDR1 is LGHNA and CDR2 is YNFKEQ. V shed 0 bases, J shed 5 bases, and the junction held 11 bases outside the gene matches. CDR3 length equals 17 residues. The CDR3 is CASSQDSIQLAAETQYF. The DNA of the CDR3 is TGTGCCAGCAGCCAAGATTCCATTCAACTAGCGGCTGAGACCCAGTACTTC.

The CDR3 reads CASSWTGQGVDEQYF. The CDR3 DNA is TGTGCCAGCAGTTGGACTGGACAGGGAGTGGACGAGCAGTACTTC. This chain connects TRBV28 to TRBJ2-7; 8 positions agree with TRBD1. In germline, CDR1 is MDHEN, CDR2 SYDVKM. This CDR3 comprises 15 residues. With V trimmed by 4 bases and J by 5 bases, 10 bases remained unmatched. Together with reference TRBV28 and TRBJ2-7, the CDR3 gives the full variable domain: DVKVTQSSRYLVKRTGEKVFLECVQDMDHENMFWYRQDPGLGLRLIYFSYDVKMKEKGDIPEGYSVSREKKERFSLILESASTNQTSMYLCASSWTGQGVDEQYFGPGTRLTVT.

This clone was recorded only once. The CDR3 loop reads CASSDRGSYHEQYF. As DNA, the CDR3 is TGTGCCAGCAGCGACAGGGGGAGTTACCACGAGCAGTACTTC. The chain employs TRBV28 and TRBJ2-7; 9 bases map to TRBD1. This CDR3 contains 14 residues. Trimming took 6 bases from V and 5 from J; bases not matched to a gene: 8. Germline loops: CDR1 MDHEN, CDR2 SYDVKM.

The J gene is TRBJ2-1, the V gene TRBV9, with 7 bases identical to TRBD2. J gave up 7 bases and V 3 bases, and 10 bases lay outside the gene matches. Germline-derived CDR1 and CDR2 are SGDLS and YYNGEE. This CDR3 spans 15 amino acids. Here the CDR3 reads CASSGGGGNGNEQFF. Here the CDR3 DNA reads TGTGCCAGCAGCGGAGGCGGGGGAAACGGGAATGAGCAGTTCTTC.

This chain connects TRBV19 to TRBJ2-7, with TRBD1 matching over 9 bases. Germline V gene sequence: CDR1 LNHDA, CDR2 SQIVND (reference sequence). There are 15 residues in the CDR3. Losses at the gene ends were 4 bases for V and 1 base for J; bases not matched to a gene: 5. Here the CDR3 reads CASSNPGQGSYEQYF. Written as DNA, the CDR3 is TGTGCCAGTAGTAATCCGGGACAGGGTTCCTACGAGCAGTACTTC.

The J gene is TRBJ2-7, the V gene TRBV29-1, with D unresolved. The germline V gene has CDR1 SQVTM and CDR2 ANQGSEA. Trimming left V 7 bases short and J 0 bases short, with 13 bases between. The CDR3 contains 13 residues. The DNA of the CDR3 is TGCAGCGCTCAAAGGGATCTCTCCTACGAGCAGTACTTC. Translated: CSAQRDLSYEQYF.

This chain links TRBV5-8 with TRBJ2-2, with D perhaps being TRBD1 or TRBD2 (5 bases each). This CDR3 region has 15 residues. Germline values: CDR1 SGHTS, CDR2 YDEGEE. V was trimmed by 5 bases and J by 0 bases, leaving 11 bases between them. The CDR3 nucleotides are TGTGCCAGCAGTTCCGGGACGTCGAACACCGGGGAGCTGTTTTTT. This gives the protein CASSSGTSNTGELFF.

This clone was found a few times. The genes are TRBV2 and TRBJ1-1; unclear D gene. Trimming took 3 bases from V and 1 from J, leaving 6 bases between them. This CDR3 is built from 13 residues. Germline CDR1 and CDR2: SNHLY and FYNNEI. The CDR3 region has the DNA TGTGCCAGCAGTGATGTACCGAACACTGAAGCTTTCTTT. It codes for CASSDVPNTEAFF. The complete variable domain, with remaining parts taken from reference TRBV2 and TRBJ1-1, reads EPEVTQTPSHQVTQMGQEVILRCVPISNHLYFYWYRQILGQKVEFLVSFYNNEISEKSEIFDDQFSVERPDGSNFTLKIRSTKLEDSAMYFCASSDVPNTEAFFGQGTRLTVV.

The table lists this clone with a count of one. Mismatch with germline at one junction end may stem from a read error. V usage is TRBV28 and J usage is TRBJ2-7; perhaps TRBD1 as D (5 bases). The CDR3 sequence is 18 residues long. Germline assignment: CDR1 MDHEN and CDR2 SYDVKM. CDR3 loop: CASSLWFLGVRRTYEQYF. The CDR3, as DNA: TGTGCCAGCAGCTTATGGTTCTTAGGGGTCAGAAGAACCTACGAGCAGTACTTC.

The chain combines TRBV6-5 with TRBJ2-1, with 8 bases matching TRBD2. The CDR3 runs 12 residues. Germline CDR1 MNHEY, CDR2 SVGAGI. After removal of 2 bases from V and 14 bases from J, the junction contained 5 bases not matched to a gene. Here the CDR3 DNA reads TGTGCCAGCAGTTACGGGACGGGGGGGGAGTTCTTC. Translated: CASSYGTGGEFF.

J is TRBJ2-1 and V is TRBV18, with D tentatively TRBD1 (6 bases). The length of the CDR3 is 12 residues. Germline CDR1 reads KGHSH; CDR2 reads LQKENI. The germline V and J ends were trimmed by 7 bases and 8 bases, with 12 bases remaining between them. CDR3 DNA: TGTGCCAGCTGGGAACAGGGTCATGAGCAGTTCTTC. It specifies CASWEQGHEQFF.

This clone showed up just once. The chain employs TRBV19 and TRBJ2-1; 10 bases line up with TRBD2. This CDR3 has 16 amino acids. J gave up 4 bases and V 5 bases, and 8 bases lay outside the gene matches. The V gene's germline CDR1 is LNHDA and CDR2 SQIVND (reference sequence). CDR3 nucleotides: TGTGCCAGTAGTGGAGGTACTAGCGGGGTTTACAATGAGCAGTTCTTC. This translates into CASSGGTSGVYNEQFF.